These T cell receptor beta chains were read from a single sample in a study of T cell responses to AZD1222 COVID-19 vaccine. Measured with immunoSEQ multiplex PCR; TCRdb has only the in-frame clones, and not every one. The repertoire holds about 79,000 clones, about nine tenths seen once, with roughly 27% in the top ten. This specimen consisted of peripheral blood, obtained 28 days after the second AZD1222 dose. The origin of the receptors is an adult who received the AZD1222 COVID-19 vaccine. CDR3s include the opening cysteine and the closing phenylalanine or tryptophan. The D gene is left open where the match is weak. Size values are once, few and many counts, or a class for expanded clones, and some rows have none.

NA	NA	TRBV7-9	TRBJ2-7	TGTGCCAGCAGCTTAGGACCACTTGTGGGGGAGCAGTACTTC	CASSLGPLVGEQYF
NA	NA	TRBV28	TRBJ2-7	TGTGCCAGCAGTTACACAAACGAGCAGTACTTC	CASSYTNEQYF
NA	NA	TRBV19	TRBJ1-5	TGTGCCAGTAGGTGGGGCGGCCTCGGGCAGCCCCAGCATTTT	CASRWGGLGQPQHF
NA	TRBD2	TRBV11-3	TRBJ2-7	TGTGCCAGCAGCTTACCCGGACTAGCCGCCTACGAGCAGTACTTC	CASSLPGLAAYEQYF
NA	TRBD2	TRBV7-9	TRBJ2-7	TGTGCCAGCAGCTCTCCCCAGGGGGGAGCGGGAGGGCTGGCCTACGAGCAGTACTTC	CASSSPQGGAGGLAYEQYF
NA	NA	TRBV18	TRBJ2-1	TGTGCCAGCTCACCCTCCCCTAGGTCAAATGAGCAGTTCTTC	CASSPSPRSNEQFF
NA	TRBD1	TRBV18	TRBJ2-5	TGTGCCAGCTCACCAATGACAGGGGGAGAGACCCAGTACTTC	CASSPMTGGETQYF
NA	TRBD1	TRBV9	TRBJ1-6	TGTGCCAGCAGCCCAGGGACAGTTAATTCACCCCTCCACTTT	CASSPGTVNSPLHF
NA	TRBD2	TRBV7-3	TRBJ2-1	TGTGCCAGCAGCTTAGTCGGGACTAGCGGCTCTGATGAGCAGTTCTTC	CASSLVGTSGSDEQFF
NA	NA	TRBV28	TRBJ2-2	TGTGCCAGCCACTGGGGGGGCTCCCCTTTAAACACCGGGGAGCTGTTTTTT	CASHWGGSPLNTGELFF
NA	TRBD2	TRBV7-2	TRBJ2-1	TGTGCCAGTTCACCAGGACTAGGCGATTACAATGAGCAGTTCTTC	CASSPGLGDYNEQFF
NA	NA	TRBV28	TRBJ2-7	TGTGCCAGCAGTAACTCCTACGAGCAGTACTTC	CASSNSYEQYF
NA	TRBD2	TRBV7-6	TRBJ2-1	TGTGCCAGCAGCTTTGCGGGAGGGCCAATCGATGAGCAGTTCTTC	CASSFAGGPIDEQFF
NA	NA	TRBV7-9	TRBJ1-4	TGTGCCAGCAGCCCCCCGTCATACAGAGCAACTAATGAAAAACTGTTTTTT	CASSPPSYRATNEKLFF
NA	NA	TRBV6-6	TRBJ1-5	TGTGCCAGCAGTTACGGGGATAGCAATCAGCCCCAGCATTTT	CASSYGDSNQPQHF
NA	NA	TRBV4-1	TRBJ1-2	TGCGCCAGCAGCCAAGAGGGGCCCGGGCAGGGTTGGGGCTACACCTTC	CASSQEGPGQGWGYTF
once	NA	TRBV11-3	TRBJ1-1	TGTGCCAGCAGCCCCCGTCTTGCCTTAGGGGACACTGAAGCTTTCTTT	CASSPRLALGDTEAFF
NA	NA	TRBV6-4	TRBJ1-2	TGTGCCAGCAGTCCCTCCGGGACTTCAGGCTACACCTTC	CASSPSGTSGYTF
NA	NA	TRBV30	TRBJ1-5	TGTGCCTGGAGCCGTGCGGTGGGGAGCAATCAGCCCCAGCATTTT	CAWSRAVGSNQPQHF
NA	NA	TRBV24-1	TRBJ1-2	TGTGCCACCAGTGGGGGGAGTGGCTACACCTTC	CATSGGSGYTF
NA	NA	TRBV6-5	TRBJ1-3	TGTGCCAGCAGAGACGCCACAGTCATATATTTT	CASRDATVIYF
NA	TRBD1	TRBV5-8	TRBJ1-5	TGTGCCAGCAGACTCACAGGGGATCAGCCCCAGCATTTT	CASRLTGDQPQHF
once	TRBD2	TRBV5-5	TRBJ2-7	TGTGCCAGCAGCTTGCAACTAGCGGGAGACGAGCAGTACTTC	CASSLQLAGDEQYF
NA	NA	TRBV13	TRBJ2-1	TGTGCCAGCAGCTTAGGGAGGTCCAATGAGCAGTTCTTC	CASSLGRSNEQFF
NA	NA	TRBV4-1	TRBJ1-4	TGCGCCAGCAGCCGAGAGTCCTCGACTAATGAAAAACTGTTTTTT	CASSRESSTNEKLFF
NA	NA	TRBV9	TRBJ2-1	TGTGCCAGCAGCGTAGGATCGCAGGGGACGAATGAGCAGTTCTTC	CASSVGSQGTNEQFF